Shown below are 30 T cell receptor beta chains from a single sample sequenced in a study of radiotherapy plus CTLA-4 blockade in lung cancer. Profiled with immunoSEQ multiplex PCR; TCRdb holds only in-frame clones, not every one. The table has over 80,000 clones, roughly four fifths seen once. Sample: peripheral blood, taken from a patient treated with radiotherapy plus ipilimumab. Receptors were obtained from a human donor with non-small cell lung cancer who had stable disease on radiotherapy plus ipilimumab.

The rearrangement uses TRBV30 and TRBJ1-2; no firm D call. Germline CDR1 reads GTSNPN; CDR2 reads SVGIG (reference sequence). Trimming took off 1 base at V and 4 bases at J, with 10 bases between the two ends. The CDR3 has 13 amino acids. CDR3 sequence (DNA): TGTGCCTGGAGTGGGGGTTTCGGCTATGGCTACACCTTC. Translated: CAWSGGFGYGYTF.

This clone was observed a handful of times. The CDR3 nucleotides read TGTGCCACCAGCAGAGGAAGGGGGACAGGGAACGACGAGCAGTACTTC. Translating it yields CATSRGRGTGNDEQYF. V and J are TRBV15 and TRBJ2-7; 9 bases match TRBD1. The ends lost 1 base at V and 5 bases at J; junction bases unmatched: 9. The CDR3 runs to 16 residues. Germline V gene data show CDR1 as LNHNV and CDR2 as YYDKDF (reference sequence).

V usage is TRBV4-1 and J usage is TRBJ2-3, with D tentatively TRBD2 (6 bases). The V end lost 0 bases, the J end lost 6 bases, and 22 bases lay between the germline ends. From germline, CDR1 is MGHRA and CDR2 YSYEKL. The CDR3 contains 18 residues. The CDR3, as DNA: TGCGCCAGCAGCCAAGATTTGGGACTGAGCGACCCCGGGGATACGCAGTATTTT. This encodes CASSQDLGLSDPGDTQYF.

The V and J genes are TRBV5-6 and TRBJ2-2, with 10 bases aligning to TRBD2. This CDR3 has 15 amino acids. V trimming: 5 bases; J trimming: 5 bases; junction bases outside the gene matches: 6. The germline CDR1 and CDR2 sequences are SGHDT and YYEEEE. The CDR3 is CASSSLAGATGELFF. The CDR3, as DNA: TGTGCCAGCAGTTCTCTAGCGGGAGCGACCGGGGAGCTGTTTTTT.

The V and J genes are TRBV28 and TRBJ2-4; a possible D gene is TRBD1 (6 bases). Germline loops: CDR1 MDHEN, CDR2 SYDVKM. Deletions cut 4 bases from V and 3 bases from J, with 16 bases between. CDR3 length equals 16 residues. The CDR3 nucleotides read TGTGCCAGCAGTTCGGTCGGTTTGGGACACAAAAACATTCAGTACTTC. It yields the protein CASSSVGLGHKNIQYF.

The chain carries TRBV25-1 and TRBJ2-5, with D uncertain. Germline-derived CDR1 and CDR2 are MGHDK and SYGVNS. Trimming took 1 base from V and 5 from J, leaving 2 bases between them. The CDR3 loop spans 11 amino acids. This CDR3 reads CASSESETQYF. The DNA for the CDR3 is TGTGCCAGCAGTGAATCGGAGACCCAGTACTTC.

The V and J genes are TRBV11-2 and TRBJ1-6, with a possible D match to TRBD1 (6 bases). Between the trimmed V and J ends, which lost 4 bases and 8 bases, there was a span of 15 bases. Germline CDR1 reads SGHAT; CDR2 reads FQNNGV. The CDR3 runs 15 residues. The CDR3 region has the DNA TGTGCCAGCAGCTACGGACAGTTCCAATATTCACCCCTCCACTTT. This translates into CASSYGQFQYSPLHF.

Written as DNA, the CDR3 is TGTGCCAGCAGAGGACAGAGCTATGGCTACACCTTC. It translates to CASRGQSYGYTF. The chain links TRBV7-8 to TRBJ1-2; weak D call: TRBD1 (6 bases). V lost 6 bases and J 4 bases, leaving 9 bases between the germline ends. This CDR3 is built from 12 residues. The germline CDR1 and CDR2 sequences are SGHVS and FQNEAQ. Full variable domain (outside the CDR3, taken from reference TRBV7-8 and TRBJ1-2): GAGVSQSPRYKVAKRGQDVALRCDPISGHVSLFWYQQALGQGPEFLTYFQNEAQLDKSGLPSDRFFAERPEGSVSTLKIQRTQQEDSAVYLCASRGQSYGYTFGSGTRLTVV.

This clone was counted a single time. This rearrangement joins TRBV19 to TRBJ1-1; D gene uncertain. The CDR3 length is 14 residues. Germline assignment: CDR1 LNHDA and CDR2 SQIVND (reference sequence). V lost 3 bases and J 6 bases, leaving 14 bases between the germline ends. The CDR3 loop reads CASSIGLGVAEAFF. CDR3 bases: TGTGCCAGTAGTATCGGGCTTGGGGTCGCTGAAGCTTTCTTT.

This sequence joins TRBV7-8 and TRBJ2-3; D is possibly TRBD1 (6 bases). V was clipped by 6 bases and J by 6 bases, with 13 bases between them. This CDR3 has 13 amino acids. In germline, CDR1 is SGHVS, CDR2 FQNEAQ. The CDR3 DNA is TGTGCCAGCAGACTAGGGGGAATGGATACGCAGTATTTT. Protein sequence: CASRLGGMDTQYF. The complete variable domain, with remaining parts taken from reference TRBV7-8 and TRBJ2-3, reads GAGVSQSPRYKVAKRGQDVALRCDPISGHVSLFWYQQALGQGPEFLTYFQNEAQLDKSGLPSDRFFAERPEGSVSTLKIQRTQQEDSAVYLCASRLGGMDTQYFGPGTRLTVL.

This chain uses TRBV7-6 with TRBJ2-1; 8 nucleotides match TRBD2. The CDR3 consists of 16 residues. J lost 0 bases, V lost 5 bases, and 6 bases had no gene match. Germline V CDR1 and CDR2: SGHVS, FNYEAQ. This CDR3 is CASSRSGTSSYNEQFF. As DNA, the CDR3 is TGTGCCAGCAGCAGATCCGGGACTAGCTCCTACAATGAGCAGTTCTTC. Variable domain in full (rest from reference TRBV7-6 and TRBJ2-1): GAGVSQSPRYKVTKRGQDVALRCDPISGHVSLYWYRQALGQGPEFLTYFNYEAQQDKSGLPNDRFSAERPEGSISTLTIQRTEQRDSAMYRCASSRSGTSSYNEQFFGPGTRLTVL.

This chain uses TRBV28 with TRBJ1-5, with a weak D call TRBD1 (5 bases). Germline V gives CDR1 MDHEN, CDR2 SYDVKM. V lost 9 bases to trimming and J lost 7 bases, with 13 bases between them. The CDR3 sequence is 12 residues long. The CDR3 loop is CASRGEWQPQHF. CDR3 bases: TGTGCCAGTCGGGGGGAGTGGCAGCCCCAGCATTTT.

The rearrangement uses TRBV11-2 and TRBJ2-2, with no clear D. This CDR3 comprises 15 residues. Germline CDR1 and CDR2: SGHAT and FQNNGV. Trimming removed 5 bases from V and 0 bases from J, with 10 bases in between. The CDR3 DNA follows: TGTGCCAGCAGCGAAGGGTCCACGAACACCGGGGAGCTGTTTTTT. This translates into CASSEGSTNTGELFF.

The gene calls are TRBV4-1 and TRBJ2-2, with TRBD2 matching over 13 bases. The CDR3 is 18 residues long. Unmatched junction bases numbered 7, after V lost 1 base and J lost 5 bases. Germline CDR1 reads MGHRA; CDR2 reads YSYEKL. DNA for the CDR3: TGCGCCAGCAGCCAAGGCGGACTAGCGGGAGTAGGGACCGGGGAGCTGTTTTTT. Protein product: CASSQGGLAGVGTGELFF.

V gene TRBV5-3 combines with J gene TRBJ1-5, with D unclear. TRBV5-3 is designated an ORF whose function remains uncertain. V was pared by 10 bases and J by 0 bases, with 17 bases between. The CDR3 contains 15 residues. In nucleotides, the CDR3 is TGTGCCCGGTACACCGAGCTCGATAGCAATCAGCCCCAGCATTTT. Its protein product is CARYTELDSNQPQHF.

This chain links TRBV9 with TRBJ2-7, with D tentatively TRBD2 (6 bases). Deletions cut 1 base from V and 6 bases from J, with 11 bases between. This CDR3 has 13 residues. Looked up from germline, CDR1 is SGDLS and CDR2 is YYNGEE. CDR3 amino acids: CASSVILGGEQYF. The CDR3 coding sequence is TGTGCCAGCAGCGTAATTTTGGGGGGCGAGCAGTACTTC.

This clone was detected only a few times. The V and J genes are TRBV2 and TRBJ2-7; D gene unclear. Germline V gene sequence: CDR1 SNHLY, CDR2 FYNNEI. V lost 6 bases and J 2 bases, leaving 5 bases between the germline ends. This CDR3 region has 11 residues. The CDR3 DNA is TGTGCCAGCAGCTCAGCCTACGAGCAGTACTTC. Translation gives CASSSAYEQYF.

The CDR3 region has the DNA TGTGCCTGGACCCCCGGGTACACCTTC. Translation: CAWTPGYTF. This rearrangement joins TRBV30 to TRBJ1-2; no definite D call. Germline V gene sequence: CDR1 GTSNPN, CDR2 SVGIG (reference sequence). V was clipped by 4 bases and J by 11 bases, with 8 bases between them. The CDR3 extends over 9 amino acids. Full variable domain (remainder filled in from reference TRBV30 and TRBJ1-2): SQTIHQWPATLVQPVGSPLSLECTVEGTSNPNLYWYRQAAGRGLQLLFYSVGIGQISSEVPQNLSASRPQDRQFILSSKKLLLSDSGFYLCAWTPGYTFGSGTRLTVV.

V and J are TRBV2 and TRBJ2-7; weak D call: TRBD2 (5 bases). Germline CDR1 and CDR2: SNHLY and FYNNEI. V was trimmed by 6 bases and J by 0 bases, leaving 9 bases between them. The CDR3 runs to 13 residues. CDR3 sequence reads: CASSLRDSYEQYF. CDR3 nucleotide sequence: TGTGCCAGCAGCCTCCGGGACTCCTACGAGCAGTACTTC.

In this sample, this clone turned up once. The chain employs TRBV2 and TRBJ1-5, with a tentative D call TRBD1 (6 bases). Trimming pared 5 bases from V and 5 bases from J, leaving 13 bases between. The CDR3 loop spans 14 amino acids. Per the germline V gene, CDR1 is SNHLY and CDR2 is FYNNEI. In DNA, the CDR3 is TGTGCCAGCAGTTTCATACAGGGTTATCAGCCCCAGCATTTT. Amino acid sequence: CASSFIQGYQPQHF.

CDR3 protein: CASRVSYEQYF. The CDR3 bases are TGTGCCAGCAGGGTTTCCTACGAGCAGTACTTC. The chain combines TRBV6-1 with TRBJ2-7; no definite D call. Trimming took off 6 bases at V and 1 base at J, with 4 bases between the two ends. Germline V lookup: CDR1 MNHNS, CDR2 SASEGT. The CDR3 totals 11 residues.

The V and J genes are TRBV6-6 and TRBJ2-7; D ambiguous. CDR3 length: 12 amino acids. Deletions cut 5 bases from V and 3 bases from J, with 8 bases between. The germline V gene has CDR1 MNHNY and CDR2 SVGAGI (reference sequence). The CDR3 loop is CASSPLGYEQYF. As DNA, the CDR3 is TGTGCCAGCAGTCCACTGGGCTACGAGCAGTACTTC.

The rearrangement joins TRBV11-2 to TRBJ2-3; 12 nucleotides agree with TRBD2. This CDR3 spans 17 amino acids. Germline V gene lookup returns CDR1 SGHAT and CDR2 FQNNGV. Unmatched junction bases numbered 4, after V lost 0 bases and J lost 3 bases. CDR3: CASSLELAGGATDTQYF. DNA of the CDR3: TGTGCCAGCAGCTTAGAGCTAGCGGGGGGGGCAACAGATACGCAGTATTTT. The full variable domain, in which reference TRBV11-2 and TRBJ2-3 provide the parts outside the CDR3, is EAGVAQSPRYKIIEKRQSVAFWCNPISGHATLYWYQQILGQGPKLLIQFQNNGVVDDSQLPKDRFSAERLKGVDSTLKIQPAKLEDSAVYLCASSLELAGGATDTQYFGPGTRLTVL.

This chain joins TRBV11-1 and TRBJ1-1, with a tentative D call TRBD1 (6 bases). This CDR3 is 13 amino acids long. Deletions cut 4 bases from V and 1 base from J, with 7 bases between. The germline gives CDR1 SGHAT, CDR2 FQDESV (reference sequence). The DNA for the CDR3 is TGTGCCAGCAGCTGGGGACAGAACACTGAAGCTTTCTTT. As protein: CASSWGQNTEAFF. The full variable domain, with the rest looked up from reference TRBV11-1 and TRBJ1-1, is EAEVAQSPRYKITEKSQAVAFWCDPISGHATLYWYRQILGQGPELLVQFQDESVVDDSQLPKDRFSAERLKGVDSTLKIQPAELGDSAMYLCASSWGQNTEAFFGQGTRLTVV.

The V gene is TRBV2, the J gene TRBJ2-7; TRBD2 is a possible D gene (6 bases). The CDR3 contains 13 residues. Deletions cut 7 bases from V and 4 bases from J, with 14 bases between. Germline V gene data show CDR1 as SNHLY and CDR2 as FYNNEI. CDR3 nucleotides: TGTGCCAGCATTTCAGGGAGGTCTTACGAGCAGTACTTC. Amino acid sequence: CASISGRSYEQYF.

This clone was seen a handful of times. The gene calls are TRBV5-5 and TRBJ1-5; 8 nucleotides line up with TRBD1. Germline V gives CDR1 SGHKS, CDR2 YYEKEE (reference sequence). The V and J ends lost 6 bases and 8 bases, in that order; junction bases with no gene match: 13. The CDR3 length is 15 residues. The CDR3 coding sequence is TGTGCCAGCACCATTACAGGGGGGGACGGAGAGCCCCAGCATTTT. Translating gives CASTITGGDGEPQHF.

This clone was seen only once. The CDR3 spells CASVESGDLSYEQYF. The CDR3 DNA follows: TGTGCCAGCGTTGAGAGCGGGGACCTATCCTACGAGCAGTACTTC. This chain links TRBV28 with TRBJ2-7; 7 bases fit TRBD2. Germline CDR1 reads MDHEN; CDR2 reads SYDVKM. This CDR3 has 15 amino acids. With 8 bases clipped from V and 1 base from J, the junction kept 11 bases outside the gene matches.

This chain uses TRBV2 with TRBJ1-5; D unresolved. V was trimmed by 7 bases and J by 4 bases, leaving 14 bases between them. This CDR3 has 14 amino acids. Germline V CDR1 and CDR2: SNHLY, FYNNEI. The CDR3 DNA reads as TGTGCCAGCAAGGCACAGACTGGTAATCAGCCCCAGCATTTT. As protein: CASKAQTGNQPQHF.

The chain carries TRBV28 and TRBJ1-4, with unresolved D. V was cut by 10 bases and J by 11 bases, with 17 bases left in between. CDR1 and CDR2 from the germline V gene are MDHEN and SYDVKM. There are 12 residues in the CDR3. The CDR3 sequence: CATGPMGGKLFF. The CDR3 DNA sequence: TGTGCCACCGGGCCCATGGGCGGCAAACTGTTTTTT.

The chain carries TRBV27 and TRBJ2-7; 9 bases align to TRBD1. The junction had 10 bases not matched to a gene; V was cut back by 5 bases and J by 5 bases. CDR3 length: 15 amino acids. In germline, CDR1 is MNHEY, CDR2 SMNVEV (reference sequence). CDR3 region: CASSLPGQGNHEQYF. For the CDR3, the DNA is TGTGCCAGCAGTCTCCCCGGACAGGGGAACCACGAGCAGTACTTC.